This T cell receptor (beta chain) was identified during a study of blood T cell repertoires in COVID-19. Trimming took off 4 bases at V and 4 bases at J, with 13 bases between the two ends. The CDR3 spans 14 residues. Germline CDR1 reads SGHDT; CDR2 reads YYEEEE. Original handling: It was from reference gene primer amplification that nucleated cell counts were estimated. Clones were sequenced by immunoSEQ multiplex PCR, and TCRdb holds only the in-frame ones, with some missing. V, J and clone size are taken as reported in that table, and D and trimming were inferred from the DNA itself. The sample yields roughly 300,000 clones, approximately 89% seen once.

The rearrangement links TRBV5-6 to TRBJ2-3; weak D call: TRBD1 (6 bases). This TCR came from a woman in her fifties or sixties who had recovered from COVID-19. Sequencing was done on a sample of peripheral blood. The CDR3 sequence is CASSPDSRADTQYF. In DNA form, the CDR3 reads TGTGCCAGCAGCCCGGACAGCAGGGCAGATACGCAGTATTTT.